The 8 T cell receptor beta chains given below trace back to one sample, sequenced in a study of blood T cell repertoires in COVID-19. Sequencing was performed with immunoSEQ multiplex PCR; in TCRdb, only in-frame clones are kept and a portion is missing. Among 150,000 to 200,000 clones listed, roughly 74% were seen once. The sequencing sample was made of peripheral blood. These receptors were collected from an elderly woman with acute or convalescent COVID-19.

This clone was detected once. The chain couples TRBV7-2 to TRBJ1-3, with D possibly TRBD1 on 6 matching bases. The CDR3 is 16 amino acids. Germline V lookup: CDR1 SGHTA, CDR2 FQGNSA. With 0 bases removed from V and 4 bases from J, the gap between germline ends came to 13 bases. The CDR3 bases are TGTGCCAGCAGCTTAGCGCCGGGAGGGGGGGGAAACACCATATATTTT. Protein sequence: CASSLAPGGGGNTIYF.

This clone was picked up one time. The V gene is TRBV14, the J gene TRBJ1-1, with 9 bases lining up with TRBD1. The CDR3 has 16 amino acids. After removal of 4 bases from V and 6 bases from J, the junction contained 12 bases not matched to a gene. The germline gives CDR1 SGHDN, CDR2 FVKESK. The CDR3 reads CASSRYRGRAIAEAFF. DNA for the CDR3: TGTGCCAGCAGCCGCTACAGGGGGCGGGCGATAGCTGAAGCTTTCTTT.

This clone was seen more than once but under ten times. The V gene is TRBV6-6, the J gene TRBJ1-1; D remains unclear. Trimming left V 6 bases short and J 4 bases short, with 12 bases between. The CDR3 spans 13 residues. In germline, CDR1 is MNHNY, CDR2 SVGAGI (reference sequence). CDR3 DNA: TGTGCCAGCAGCCCGGCGGGTGTCACTGAAGCTTTCTTT. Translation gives CASSPAGVTEAFF.

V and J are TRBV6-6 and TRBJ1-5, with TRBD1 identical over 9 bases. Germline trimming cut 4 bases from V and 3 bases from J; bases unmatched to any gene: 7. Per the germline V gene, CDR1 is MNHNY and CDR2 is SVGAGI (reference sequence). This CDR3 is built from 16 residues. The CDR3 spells CASSLQQGAVNQPQHF. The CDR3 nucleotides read TGTGCCAGCAGTTTACAACAGGGGGCTGTCAATCAGCCCCAGCATTTT.

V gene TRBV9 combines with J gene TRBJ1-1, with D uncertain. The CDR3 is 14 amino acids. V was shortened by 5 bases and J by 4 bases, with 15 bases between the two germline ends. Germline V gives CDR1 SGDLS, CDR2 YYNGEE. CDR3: CASRTYRSPTEAFF. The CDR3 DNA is TGTGCCAGCAGGACTTACCGCAGCCCCACTGAAGCTTTCTTT.

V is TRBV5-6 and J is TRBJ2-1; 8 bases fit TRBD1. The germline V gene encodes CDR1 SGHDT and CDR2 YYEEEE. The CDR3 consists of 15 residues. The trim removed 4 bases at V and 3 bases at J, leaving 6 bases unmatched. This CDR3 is CASSRTGYSYNEQFF. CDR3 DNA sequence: TGTGCCAGCAGCCGGACAGGGTACAGCTACAATGAGCAGTTCTTC.

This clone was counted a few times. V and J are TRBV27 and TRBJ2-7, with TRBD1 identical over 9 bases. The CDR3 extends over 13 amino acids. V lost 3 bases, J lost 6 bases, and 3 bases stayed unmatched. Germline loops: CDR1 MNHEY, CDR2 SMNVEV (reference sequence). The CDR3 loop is CASSFRTGVEQYF. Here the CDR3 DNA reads TGTGCCAGCAGTTTCCGGACAGGGGTCGAGCAGTACTTC.

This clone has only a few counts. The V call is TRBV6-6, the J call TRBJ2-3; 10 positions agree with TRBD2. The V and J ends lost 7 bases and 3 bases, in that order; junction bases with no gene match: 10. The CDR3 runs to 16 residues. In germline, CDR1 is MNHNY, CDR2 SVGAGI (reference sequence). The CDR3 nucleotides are TGTGCCAGCAACCCTACCCTTAGCGGGAGGACAGATACGCAGTATTTT. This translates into CASNPTLSGRTDTQYF.